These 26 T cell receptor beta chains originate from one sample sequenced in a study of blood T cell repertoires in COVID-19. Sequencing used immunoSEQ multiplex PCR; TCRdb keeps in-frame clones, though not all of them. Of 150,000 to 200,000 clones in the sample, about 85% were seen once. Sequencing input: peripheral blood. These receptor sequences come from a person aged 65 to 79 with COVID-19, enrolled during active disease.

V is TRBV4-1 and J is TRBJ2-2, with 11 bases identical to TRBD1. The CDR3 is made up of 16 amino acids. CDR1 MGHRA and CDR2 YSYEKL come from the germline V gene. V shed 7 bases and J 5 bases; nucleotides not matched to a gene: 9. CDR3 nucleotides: TGCGCCAGCACTCTTGGACAGGGGGCGGGTACCGGGGAGCTGTTTTTT. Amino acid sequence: CASTLGQGAGTGELFF.

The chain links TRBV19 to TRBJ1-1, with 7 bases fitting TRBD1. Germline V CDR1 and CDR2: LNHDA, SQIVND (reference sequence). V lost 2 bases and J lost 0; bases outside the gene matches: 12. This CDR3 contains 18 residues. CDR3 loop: CASSISPRQGRMNTEAFF. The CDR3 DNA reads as TGTGCCAGTAGTATATCCCCAAGACAGGGTCGGATGAACACTGAAGCTTTCTTT.

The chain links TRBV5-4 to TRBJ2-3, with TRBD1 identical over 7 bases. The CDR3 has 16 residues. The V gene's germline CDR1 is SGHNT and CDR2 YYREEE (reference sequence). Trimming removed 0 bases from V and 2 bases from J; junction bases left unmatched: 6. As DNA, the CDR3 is TGTGCCAGCAGCTTGGGACAGGGTCGACCCACAGATACGCAGTATTTT. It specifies CASSLGQGRPTDTQYF.

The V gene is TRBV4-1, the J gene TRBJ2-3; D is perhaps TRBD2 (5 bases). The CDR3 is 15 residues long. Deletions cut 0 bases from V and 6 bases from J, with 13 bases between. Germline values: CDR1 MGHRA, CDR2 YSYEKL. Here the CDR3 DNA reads TGCGCCAGCAGCCAAGAACGCCTGCCGGGGGATACGCAGTATTTT. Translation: CASSQERLPGDTQYF.

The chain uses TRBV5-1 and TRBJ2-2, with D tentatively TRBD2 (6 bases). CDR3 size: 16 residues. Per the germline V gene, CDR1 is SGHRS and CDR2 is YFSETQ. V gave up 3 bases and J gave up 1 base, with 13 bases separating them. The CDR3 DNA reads TGCGCCAGCAGCTGGAGGGACGCTGGGAACACCGGGGAGCTGTTTTTT. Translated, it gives CASSWRDAGNTGELFF.

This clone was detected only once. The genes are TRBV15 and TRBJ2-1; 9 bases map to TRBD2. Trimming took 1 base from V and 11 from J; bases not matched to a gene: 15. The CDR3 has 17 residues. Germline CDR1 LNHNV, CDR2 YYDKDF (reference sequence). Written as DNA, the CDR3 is TGTGCCACCAGCAGAGTCTGGACTAGCGTCTGGGTTGGGAAGCAGTTCTTC. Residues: CATSRVWTSVWVGKQFF.

CDR3 sequence: CASSLGRGHTDTQYF. CDR3 nucleotides: TGTGCCAGCAGCTTGGGGCGCGGGCACACAGATACGCAGTATTTT. The genes are TRBV5-6 and TRBJ2-3; the D gene is possibly TRBD2 (5 bases). The V end lost 0 bases, the J end lost 2 bases, and 10 bases lay between the germline ends. This CDR3 spans 15 amino acids. From germline, CDR1 is SGHDT and CDR2 YYEEEE.

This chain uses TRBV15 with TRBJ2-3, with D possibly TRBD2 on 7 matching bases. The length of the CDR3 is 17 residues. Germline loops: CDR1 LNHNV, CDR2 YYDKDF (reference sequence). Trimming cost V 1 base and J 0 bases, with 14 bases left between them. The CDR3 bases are TGTGCCACCAGCAGAGGACAAGGGGGAGGGAGCACAGATACGCAGTATTTT. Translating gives CATSRGQGGGSTDTQYF.

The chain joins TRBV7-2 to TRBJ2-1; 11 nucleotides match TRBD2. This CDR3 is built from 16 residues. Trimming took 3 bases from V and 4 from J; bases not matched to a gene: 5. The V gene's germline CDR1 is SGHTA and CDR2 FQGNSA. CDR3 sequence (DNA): TGTGCCAGCAGCTTCTCCACTAGCGGGGGTTACAATGAGCAGTTCTTC. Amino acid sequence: CASSFSTSGGYNEQFF.

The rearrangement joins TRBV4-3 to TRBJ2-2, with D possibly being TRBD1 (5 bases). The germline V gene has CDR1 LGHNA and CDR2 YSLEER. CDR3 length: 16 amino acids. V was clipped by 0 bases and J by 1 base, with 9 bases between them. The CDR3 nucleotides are TGCGCCAGCAGCCAAGATTGGGGCAGGAACACCGGGGAGCTGTTTTTT. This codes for CASSQDWGRNTGELFF.

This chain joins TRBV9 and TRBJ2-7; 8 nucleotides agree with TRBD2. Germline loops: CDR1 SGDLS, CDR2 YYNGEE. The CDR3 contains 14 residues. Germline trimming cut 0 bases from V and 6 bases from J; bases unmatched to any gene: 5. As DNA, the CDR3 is TGTGCCAGCAGCGTAGACGGGAGGGCCCGCGAGCAGTACTTC. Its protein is CASSVDGRAREQYF.

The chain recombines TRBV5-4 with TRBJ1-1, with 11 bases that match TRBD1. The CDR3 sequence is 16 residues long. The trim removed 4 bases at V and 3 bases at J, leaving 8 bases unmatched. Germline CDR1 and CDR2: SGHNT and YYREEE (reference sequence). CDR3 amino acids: CASSPGTGGYYTEAFF. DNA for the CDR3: TGTGCCAGCAGCCCGGGGACAGGGGGATATTACACTGAAGCTTTCTTT.

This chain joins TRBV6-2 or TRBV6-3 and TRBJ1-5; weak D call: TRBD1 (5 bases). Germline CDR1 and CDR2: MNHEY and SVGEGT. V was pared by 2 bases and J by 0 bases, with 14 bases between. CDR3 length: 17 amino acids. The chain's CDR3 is CASSYRTQGLSNQPQHF. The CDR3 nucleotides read TGTGCCAGCAGTTACCGGACCCAGGGACTTAGCAATCAGCCCCAGCATTTT.

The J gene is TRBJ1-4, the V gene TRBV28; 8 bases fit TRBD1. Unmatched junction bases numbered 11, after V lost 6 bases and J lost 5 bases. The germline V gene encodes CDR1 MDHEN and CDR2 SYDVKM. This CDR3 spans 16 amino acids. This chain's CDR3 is CASSQRGQVTNEKLFF. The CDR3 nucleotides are TGTGCCAGCAGCCAGAGGGGACAGGTGACAAATGAAAAACTGTTTTTT.

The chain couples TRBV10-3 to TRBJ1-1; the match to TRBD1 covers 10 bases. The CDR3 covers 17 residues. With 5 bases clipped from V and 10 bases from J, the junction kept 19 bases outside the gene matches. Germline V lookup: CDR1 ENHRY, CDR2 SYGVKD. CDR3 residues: CAISNRDRGGLTGRAFF. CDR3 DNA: TGTGCCATCAGTAACCGGGACAGGGGCGGCTTAACGGGGCGAGCTTTCTTT.

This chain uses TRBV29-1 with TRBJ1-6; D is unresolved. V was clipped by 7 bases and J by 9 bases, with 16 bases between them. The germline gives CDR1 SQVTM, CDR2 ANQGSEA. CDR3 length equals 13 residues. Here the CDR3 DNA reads TGCAGCGCCCGGACCTCAAGCGGTTCACCCCTCCACTTT. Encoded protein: CSARTSSGSPLHF.

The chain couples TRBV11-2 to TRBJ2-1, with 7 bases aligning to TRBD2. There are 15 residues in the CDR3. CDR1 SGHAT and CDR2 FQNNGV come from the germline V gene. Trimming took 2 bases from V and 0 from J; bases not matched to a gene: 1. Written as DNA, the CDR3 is TGTGCCAGCAGCTTACAGCGGGACTCCTACAATGAGCAGTTCTTC. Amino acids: CASSLQRDSYNEQFF.

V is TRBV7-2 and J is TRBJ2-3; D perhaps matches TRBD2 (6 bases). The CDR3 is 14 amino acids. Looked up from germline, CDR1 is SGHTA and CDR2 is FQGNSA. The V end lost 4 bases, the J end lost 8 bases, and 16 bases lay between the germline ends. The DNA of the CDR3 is TGTGCCAGCAGCTCCTCCGGGACTTCGGGTACGCAGTATTTT. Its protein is CASSSSGTSGTQYF.

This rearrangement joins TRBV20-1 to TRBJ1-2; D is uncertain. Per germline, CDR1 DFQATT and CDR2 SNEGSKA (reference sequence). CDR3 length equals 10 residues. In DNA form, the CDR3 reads TGCAGCGCGGGATTTACTGGCTACACCTTC. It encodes CSAGFTGYTF.

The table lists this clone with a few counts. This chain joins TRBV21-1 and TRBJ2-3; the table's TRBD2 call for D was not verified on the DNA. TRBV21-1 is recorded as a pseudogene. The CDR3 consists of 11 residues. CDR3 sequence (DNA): TGTGCCAGCGAAGCTACAGATACGCAGTATTTT. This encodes CASEATDTQYF.

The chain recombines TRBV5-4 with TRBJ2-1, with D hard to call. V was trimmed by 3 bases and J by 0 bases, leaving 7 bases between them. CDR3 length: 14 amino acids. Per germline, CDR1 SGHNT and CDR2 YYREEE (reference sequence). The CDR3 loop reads CASSYYGSYNEQFF. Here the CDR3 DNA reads TGTGCCAGCAGCTACTACGGCTCCTACAATGAGCAGTTCTTC.

This CDR3 reads CASSEVLVANYGYTF. As DNA, the CDR3 is TGTGCCAGCAGTGAAGTACTGGTAGCTAACTATGGCTACACCTTC. The J gene is TRBJ1-2, the V gene TRBV6-1; D is unclear. This CDR3 has 15 amino acids. Germline V gene data show CDR1 as MNHNS and CDR2 as SASEGT. V was clipped by 1 base and J by 0 bases, with 9 bases between them.

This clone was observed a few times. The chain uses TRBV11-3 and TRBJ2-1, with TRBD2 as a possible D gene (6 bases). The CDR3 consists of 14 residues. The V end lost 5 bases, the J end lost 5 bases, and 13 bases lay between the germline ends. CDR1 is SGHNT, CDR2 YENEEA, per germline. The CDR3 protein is CASSPTGTHNEQFF. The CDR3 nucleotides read TGTGCCAGCAGCCCCACCGGGACTCACAATGAGCAGTTCTTC.

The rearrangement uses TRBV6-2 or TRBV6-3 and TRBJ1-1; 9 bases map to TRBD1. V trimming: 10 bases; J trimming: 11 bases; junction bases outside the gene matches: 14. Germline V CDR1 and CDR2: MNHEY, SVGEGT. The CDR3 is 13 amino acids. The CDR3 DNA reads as TGTGCCACCAGCCAGGGGACAGGGCTGAATGCTTTCTTT. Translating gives CATSQGTGLNAFF.

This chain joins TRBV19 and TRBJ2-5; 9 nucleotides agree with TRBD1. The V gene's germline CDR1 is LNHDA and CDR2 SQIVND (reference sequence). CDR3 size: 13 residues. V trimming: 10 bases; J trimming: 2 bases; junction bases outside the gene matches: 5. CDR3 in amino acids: CATLGTGQETQYF. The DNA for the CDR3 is TGTGCCACACTCGGGACAGGGCAAGAGACCCAGTACTTC. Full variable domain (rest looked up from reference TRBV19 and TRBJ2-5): DGGITQSPKYLFRKEGQNVTLSCEQNLNHDAMYWYRQDPGQGLRLIYYSQIVNDFQKGDIAEGYSVSREKKESFPLTVTSAQKNPTAFYLCATLGTGQETQYFGPGTRLLVL.

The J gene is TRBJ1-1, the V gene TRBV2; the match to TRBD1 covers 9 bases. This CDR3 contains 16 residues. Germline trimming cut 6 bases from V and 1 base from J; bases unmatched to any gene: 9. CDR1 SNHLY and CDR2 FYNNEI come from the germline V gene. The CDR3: CASRMPGTGKNTEAFF. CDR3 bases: TGTGCCAGCAGGATGCCCGGGACAGGGAAGAACACTGAAGCTTTCTTT.